This T cell receptor beta chain came from a study of blood T cell repertoires in COVID-19. Across the study: Samples representing acute and convalescent COVID-19 were sourced from the United States, Italy and Spain. From T cells, B-cell-depleted T cells, or PBMCs came the material, which was cDNA or gDNA.

As handled by the study authors: Reference gene primer amplification gave estimated nucleated cell counts. Using immunoSEQ multiplex PCR, the repertoire was profiled, and TCRdb retains in-frame clones only, with some absent. The V and J calls and clone size were taken over from that table, and D and trimming were inferred from the DNA. The sample records 200,000 to 300,000 clones, 75% to 85% being singletons. Per the germline V gene, CDR1 is SGDLS and CDR2 is YYNGEE. This CDR3 is 15 amino acids long. Trimming left V 2 bases short and J 0 bases short, with 12 bases between. This chain connects TRBV9 to TRBJ2-7; D is perhaps TRBD1 (5 bases). Sequenced sample: peripheral blood. The sequence derives from a human donor in a cohort sampled during active COVID-19. The CDR3 protein is CASSVDQGHSYEQYF. The CDR3 DNA sequence: TGTGCCAGCAGCGTGGACCAGGGTCACTCCTACGAGCAGTACTTC.